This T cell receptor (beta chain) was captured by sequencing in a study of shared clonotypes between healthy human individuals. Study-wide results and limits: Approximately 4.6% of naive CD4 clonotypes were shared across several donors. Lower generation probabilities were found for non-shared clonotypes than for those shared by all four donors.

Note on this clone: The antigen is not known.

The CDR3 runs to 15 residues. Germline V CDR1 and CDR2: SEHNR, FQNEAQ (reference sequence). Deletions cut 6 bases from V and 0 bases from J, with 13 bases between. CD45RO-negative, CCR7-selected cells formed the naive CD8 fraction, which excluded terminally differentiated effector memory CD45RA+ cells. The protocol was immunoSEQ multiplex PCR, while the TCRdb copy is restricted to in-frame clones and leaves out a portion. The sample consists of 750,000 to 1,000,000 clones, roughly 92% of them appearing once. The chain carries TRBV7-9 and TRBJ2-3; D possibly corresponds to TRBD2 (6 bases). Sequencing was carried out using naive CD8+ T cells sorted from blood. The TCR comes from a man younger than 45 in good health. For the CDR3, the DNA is TGTGCCAGCAGGTCCACGGGACTCAGCACAGATACGCAGTATTTT. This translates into CASRSTGLSTDTQYF.